A selection of T cell receptor beta chains follows, all from one sample in a study of sequential checkpoint blockade in melanoma. The repertoire was sequenced with immunoSEQ multiplex PCR; TCRdb's copy has only in-frame clones and lacks some. The sample consists of around 18,000 clones, approximately 70% of them appearing once. Here the sequenced sample was CD8+ T cells sorted from blood (inferred from file names), taken from a patient given nivolumab and ipilimumab in sequence. The origin of the receptors is a human donor with melanoma. CDR3s include the opening cysteine and the closing phenylalanine or tryptophan. The D gene is left open where the match is weak. Size values are once, few and many counts, or a class for expanded clones, and some rows have none.

v_gene: TRBV30; abundance: NA; j_gene: TRBJ1-1; d_gene: NA; CDR3nt: TGTTCGTCACGGGCAGGGATGAACACTGAAGCTTTCTTT; CDR3aa: CSSRAGMNTEAFF
v_gene: TRBV19; abundance: NA; j_gene: TRBJ2-7; d_gene: NA; CDR3nt: TGTGCCAGTAGTCGGCAGGGTTCCTCAAACTGGGAGCAGTACTTC; CDR3aa: CASSRQGSSNWEQYF
v_gene: TRBV5-6; abundance: few; j_gene: TRBJ1-2; d_gene: TRBD1; CDR3nt: TGTGCCAGCAGCTTTGGGACAGCTCCTAAATATGGCTACACCTTC; CDR3aa: CASSFGTAPKYGYTF
v_gene: TRBV7-8; abundance: NA; j_gene: TRBJ1-1; d_gene: NA; CDR3nt: TGTGCCAGCAGCTCAGAGGGGGACACTGAAGCTTTCTTT; CDR3aa: CASSSEGDTEAFF
v_gene: TRBV6-5; abundance: NA; j_gene: TRBJ1-2; d_gene: NA; CDR3nt: TGTGCCAGCAGTTACTCGCGGGACGGGAACTATGGCTACACCTTC; CDR3aa: CASSYSRDGNYGYTF
v_gene: TRBV15; abundance: NA; j_gene: TRBJ2-7; d_gene: NA; CDR3nt: TGTGCCACCAGCAGCGCAAAAATGTCCTACGAGCAGTACTTC; CDR3aa: CATSSAKMSYEQYF
v_gene: TRBV12-2; abundance: NA; j_gene: TRBJ1-1; d_gene: NA; CDR3nt: TGTGCAAGTCGCTTAGATCAGGGCTTCAACACTGAAGCTTTCTTT; CDR3aa: CASRLDQGFNTEAFF
v_gene: TRBV19; abundance: NA; j_gene: TRBJ2-1; d_gene: TRBD2; CDR3nt: TGTGCCAGTAGTGTGTCTAGCGGGGGGAGTGAGCAGTTCTTC; CDR3aa: CASSVSSGGSEQFF
v_gene: TRBV9; abundance: NA; j_gene: TRBJ2-3; d_gene: TRBD2; CDR3nt: TGTGCCAGCAGTCGGGGGGGTCTCACTAGCACAGATACGCAGTATTTT; CDR3aa: CASSRGGLTSTDTQYF
v_gene: TRBV14; abundance: few; j_gene: TRBJ1-1; d_gene: NA; CDR3nt: TGTGCCAGCAGCCCCCGGCACCGGACACTGAACACTGAAGCTTTCTTT; CDR3aa: CASSPRHRTLNTEAFF